This T cell receptor (beta chain) originates from a study of blood T cell repertoires in COVID-19. Study background: Samples of COVID-19 (acute and convalescent) were obtained from the United States, Italy and Spain. PBMCs, B-cell-depleted T cells, or T cells were the source of the cDNA or gDNA that made up the material.

Under the authors' procedure: Using reference gene primer amplification, nucleated cell counts were estimated. Clones were read by immunoSEQ multiplex PCR, and TCRdb kept only the in-frame ones, dropping some. V, J and clone size reflect that table, while D and trimming were determined from the DNA. Seen here are hundreds of thousands of clones, around four fifths observed once, and the top ten hold 4% to 5%. The CDR3 consists of 15 residues. Germline trimming cut 7 bases from V and 5 bases from J; bases unmatched to any gene: 8. Germline CDR1 reads SGHTA; CDR2 reads FQGNSA. The chain links TRBV7-2 to TRBJ2-7, with 13 bases identical to TRBD2. This sequence originates from a woman aged 50 to 65 with active or convalescent COVID-19. The sample was peripheral blood. CDR3 sequence reads: CASTWTSGGLDEQYF. CDR3 coding DNA: TGTGCCAGCACCTGGACTAGCGGGGGATTGGACGAGCAGTACTTC.